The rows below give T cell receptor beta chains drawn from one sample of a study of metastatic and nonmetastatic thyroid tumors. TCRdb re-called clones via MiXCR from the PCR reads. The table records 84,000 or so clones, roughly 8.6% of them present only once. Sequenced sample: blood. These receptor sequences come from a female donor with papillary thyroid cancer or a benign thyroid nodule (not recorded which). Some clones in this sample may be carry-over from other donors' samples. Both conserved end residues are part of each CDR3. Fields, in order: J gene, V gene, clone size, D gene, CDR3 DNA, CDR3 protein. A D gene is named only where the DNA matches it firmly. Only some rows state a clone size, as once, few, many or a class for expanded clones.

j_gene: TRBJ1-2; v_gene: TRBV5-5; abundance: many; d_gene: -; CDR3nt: TGTGCCAGCAGCTTGTTTTCACGGGGGTCTAACTATGGCTACACCTTC; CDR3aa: CASSLFSRGSNYGYTF
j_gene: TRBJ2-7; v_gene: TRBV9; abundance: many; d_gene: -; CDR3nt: TGTGCCAGCAGCGCGAGGGGGGTGGTAGACGAGCAGTACTTC; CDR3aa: CASSARGVVDEQYF
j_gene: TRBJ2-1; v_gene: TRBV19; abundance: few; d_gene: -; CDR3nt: TGTGCCAGTAGTGAAACTGGGGGGGCGGCTGAGCAGTTCTTC; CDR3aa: CASSETGGAAEQFF
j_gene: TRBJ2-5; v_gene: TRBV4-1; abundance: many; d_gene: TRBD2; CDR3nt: TGCGCCAGCAGCCAAGATCTGGGGGGGCAAGAGACCCAGTACTTC; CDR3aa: CASSQDLGGQETQYF
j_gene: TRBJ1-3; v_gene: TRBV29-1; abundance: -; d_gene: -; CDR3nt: TGCAGCGTTGCTGTTGGTGGAAACACCATATATTTT; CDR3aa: CSVAVGGNTIYF
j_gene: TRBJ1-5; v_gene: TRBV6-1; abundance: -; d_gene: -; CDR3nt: TGTGCCAGCAGCCCGCGGGGGGGACGCTATAGCAATCAGCCCCAGAATTTT; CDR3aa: CASSPRGGRYSNQPQNF
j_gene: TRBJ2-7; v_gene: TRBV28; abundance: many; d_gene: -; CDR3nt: TGTGCCAGCAGTCGGGACTCCTACGAGCAGTACTTC; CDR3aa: CASSRDSYEQYF
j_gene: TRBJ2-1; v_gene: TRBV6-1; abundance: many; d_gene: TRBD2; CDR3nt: TGTGCCACGTCCCAGTTCATTAGCGGGGGGAATGAGCAGTTCTTC; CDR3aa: CATSQFISGGNEQFF
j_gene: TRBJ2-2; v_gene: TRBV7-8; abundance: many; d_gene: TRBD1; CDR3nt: TGTGCCAGCAGCCTGGGACAGGGGGCCGCCGGGGAGCTGTTTTTT; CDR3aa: CASSLGQGAAGELFF
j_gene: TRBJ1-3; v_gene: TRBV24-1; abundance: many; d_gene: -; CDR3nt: TGTGCCACCCAAGTTGCGGACCTCCGATCTGGAAACACCATATATTTT; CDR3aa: CATQVADLRSGNTIYF
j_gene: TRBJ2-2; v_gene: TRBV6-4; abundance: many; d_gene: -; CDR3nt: TGTGCCAGCAGTGTACAGGGTGCCGGGGAGCTGTTTTTT; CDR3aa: CASSVQGAGELFF
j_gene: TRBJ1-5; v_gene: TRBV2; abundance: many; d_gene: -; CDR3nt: TGTGCCAGCAAACGGGAAGATAGCAATCAGCCCCAGCATTTT; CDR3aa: CASKREDSNQPQHF
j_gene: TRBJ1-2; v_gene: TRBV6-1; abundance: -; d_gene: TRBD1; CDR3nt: TGTGCCAGCAGTGGCCGGGACAGGGGGCAGGAGGTCAGCTACACCTTC; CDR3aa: CASSGRDRGQEVSYTF
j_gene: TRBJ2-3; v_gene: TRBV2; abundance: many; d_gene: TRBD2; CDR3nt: TGTGCCAGCAGCTCGGGGGGGGGGGCCACAGATACGCAGTATTTT; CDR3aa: CASSSGGGATDTQYF
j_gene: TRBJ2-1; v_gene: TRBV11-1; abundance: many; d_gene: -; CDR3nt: TGTGCCAGCAGTTCACCAAACAGGGCCCTGTCCTCCTACAATGAGCAGTTCTTC; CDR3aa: CASSSPNRALSSYNEQFF
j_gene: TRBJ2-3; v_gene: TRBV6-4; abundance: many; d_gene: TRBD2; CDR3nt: TGTGCCAGCAGTCGGGGGGGGAGCACAGATACGCAGTATTTT; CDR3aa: CASSRGGSTDTQYF
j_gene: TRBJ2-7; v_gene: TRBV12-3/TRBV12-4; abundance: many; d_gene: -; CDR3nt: TGTGCCAGCAGTGAAGGGGGATCCTACGAGCAGTACTTC; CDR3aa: CASSEGGSYEQYF
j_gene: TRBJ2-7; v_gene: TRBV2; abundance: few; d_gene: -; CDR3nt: TGTGCCAGCGGTGGCACCAGGGTCTACGAGCAGTACTTC; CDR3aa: CASGGTRVYEQYF
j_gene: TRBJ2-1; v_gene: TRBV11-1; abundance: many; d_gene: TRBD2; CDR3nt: TGTGCCAGCAGCTTACCGACTAGCGTCCGAGTAAGGTCCTACAATGAGCAGTTCTTC; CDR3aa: CASSLPTSVRVRSYNEQFF
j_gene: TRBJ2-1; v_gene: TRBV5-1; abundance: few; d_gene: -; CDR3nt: TGCGCCAGCAGCTTGGGGGGTTCACTCTATGAGCAGTTCTTC; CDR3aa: CASSLGGSLYEQFF
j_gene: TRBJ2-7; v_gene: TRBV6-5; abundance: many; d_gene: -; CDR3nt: TGTGCCAGCAGTTACGGGGGGGCCTCCTACGAGCAGTACTTC; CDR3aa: CASSYGGASYEQYF
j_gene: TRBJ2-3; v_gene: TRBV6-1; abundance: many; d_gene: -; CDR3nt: TGTGCCAGCAGTGAAGGGGGGATAGATACGCAGTATTTT; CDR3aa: CASSEGGIDTQYF
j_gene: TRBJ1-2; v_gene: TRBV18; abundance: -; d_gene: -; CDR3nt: TGTGCCAGCTCTCCGCGCAGTTCGGATGGCTACACCTTC; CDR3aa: CASSPRSSDGYTF
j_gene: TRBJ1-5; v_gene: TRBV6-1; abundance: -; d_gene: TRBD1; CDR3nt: TGTGCCAGCCGTGGGACAGGGGCTAATCAGCCCCAGCATTTT; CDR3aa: CASRGTGANQPQHF
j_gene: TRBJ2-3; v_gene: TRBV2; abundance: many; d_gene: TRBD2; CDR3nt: TGTGCCAGCAGAACTAGCGGGAGCACAGGTACGCAGTATTTT; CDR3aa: CASRTSGSTGTQYF
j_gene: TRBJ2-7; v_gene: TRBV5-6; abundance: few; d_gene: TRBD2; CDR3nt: TGTGCCAGCAGCCCTGTGACCGGGAGGGAGCAGTACTTC; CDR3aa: CASSPVTGREQYF
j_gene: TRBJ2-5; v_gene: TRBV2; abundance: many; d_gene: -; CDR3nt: TGTGCCAGCACCCCGGGGGCCCGGACCCAGTACTTC; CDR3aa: CASTPGARTQYF
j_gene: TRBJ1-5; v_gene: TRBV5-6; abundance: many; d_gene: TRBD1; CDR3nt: TGTGCCAGCAGCCCGGGACAGGGAAATCAGCCCCAGCATTTT; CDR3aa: CASSPGQGNQPQHF
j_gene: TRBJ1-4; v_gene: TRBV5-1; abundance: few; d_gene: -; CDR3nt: TGCGCCAGCTCAGGAGAGGGTAATGAAAAACTGTTTTTT; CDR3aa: CASSGEGNEKLFF
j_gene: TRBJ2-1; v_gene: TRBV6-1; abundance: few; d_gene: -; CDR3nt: TGTGCCAGCAGCCCGATGGGGGTCGGAACAGATGAGCAGTTCTTC; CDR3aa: CASSPMGVGTDEQFF
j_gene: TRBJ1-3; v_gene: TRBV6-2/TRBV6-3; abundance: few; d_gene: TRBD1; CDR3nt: TGTGCCAGCCACCCGACAGGGACAGGGTTCGGAACAATTGGAAACACCATATATTTT; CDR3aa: CASHPTGTGFGTIGNTIYF
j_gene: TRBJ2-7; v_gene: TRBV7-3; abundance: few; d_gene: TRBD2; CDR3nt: TGTGCCAGCAGCCCCCAGCTAGCGGGGGGCGAGCAGTACTTC; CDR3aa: CASSPQLAGGEQYF
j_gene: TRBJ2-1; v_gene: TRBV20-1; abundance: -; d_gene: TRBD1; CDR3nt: TGCAGTGCTAGCGGGACAGGGGCCTACAATGAGCAGTTCTTC; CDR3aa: CSASGTGAYNEQFF
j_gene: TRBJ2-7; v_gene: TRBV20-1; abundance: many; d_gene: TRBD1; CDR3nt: TGCAGTGCTAGGGCTCCGGGACAGGGCTACGAGCAGTACTTC; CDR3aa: CSARAPGQGYEQYF
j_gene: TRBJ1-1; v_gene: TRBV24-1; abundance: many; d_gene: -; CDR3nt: TGTGCCACCAGTGAGGCCGCCTCCCGAGAAGCTTTCTTT; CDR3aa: CATSEAASREAFF
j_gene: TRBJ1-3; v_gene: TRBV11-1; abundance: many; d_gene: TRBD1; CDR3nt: TGTGCCAGCAGCCTCGGGACAGGGGGTTCGGGAAACACCATATATTTT; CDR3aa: CASSLGTGGSGNTIYF
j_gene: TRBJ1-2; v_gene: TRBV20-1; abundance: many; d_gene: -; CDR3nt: TGCAGTGCTAGAGACCCGTCGCTAGTGGGCGGCTACACCTTC; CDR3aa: CSARDPSLVGGYTF
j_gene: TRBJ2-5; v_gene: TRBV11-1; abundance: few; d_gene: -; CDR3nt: TGTGCCAGCAGCTCCGAGGGTAGATTGGCGGGAGAGACCCAGTACTTC; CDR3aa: CASSSEGRLAGETQYF
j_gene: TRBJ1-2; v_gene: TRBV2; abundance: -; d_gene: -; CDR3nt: TGTGCCAGCAGTGACGGGGCAGGGACCAACTATGGCTACACCTTC; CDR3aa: CASSDGAGTNYGYTF
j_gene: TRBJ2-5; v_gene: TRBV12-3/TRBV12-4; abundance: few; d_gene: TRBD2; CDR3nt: TGCGCCAGCAGTTTAGGCGGGGGGGCCGCTTGGACCCAGTACTTC; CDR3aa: CASSLGGGAAWTQYF
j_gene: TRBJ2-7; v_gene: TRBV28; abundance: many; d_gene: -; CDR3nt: TGTGCCAGCAGCGCACCGGCCTACGAGCAGTACTTC; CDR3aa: CASSAPAYEQYF
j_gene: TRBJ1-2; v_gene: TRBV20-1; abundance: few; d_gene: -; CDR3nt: TGCAGTGCCTGGGACAACTATGGCTACACCTTC; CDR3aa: CSAWDNYGYTF
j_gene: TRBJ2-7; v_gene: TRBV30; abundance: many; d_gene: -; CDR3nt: TGTGCCTGGAGTGAGGCTTGGGATTCCTACGAGCAGTACTTC; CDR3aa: CAWSEAWDSYEQYF
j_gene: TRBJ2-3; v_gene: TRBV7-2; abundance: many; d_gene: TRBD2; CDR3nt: TGTGCCAGCAGCTTTGGGACTAGGTCGCCAGATACGCAGTATTTT; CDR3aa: CASSFGTRSPDTQYF